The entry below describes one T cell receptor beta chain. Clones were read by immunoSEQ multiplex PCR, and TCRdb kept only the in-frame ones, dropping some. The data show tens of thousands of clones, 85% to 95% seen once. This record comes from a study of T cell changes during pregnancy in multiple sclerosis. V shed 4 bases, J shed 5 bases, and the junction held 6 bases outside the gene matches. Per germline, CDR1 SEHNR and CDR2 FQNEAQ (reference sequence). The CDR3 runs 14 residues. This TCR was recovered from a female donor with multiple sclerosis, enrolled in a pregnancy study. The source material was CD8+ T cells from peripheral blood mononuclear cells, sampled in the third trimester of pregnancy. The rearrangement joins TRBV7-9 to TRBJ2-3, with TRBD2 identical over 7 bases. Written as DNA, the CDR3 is TGTGCCAGCAGCTCGACTAGCATGGGAGATACGCAGTATTTT. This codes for CASSSTSMGDTQYF.